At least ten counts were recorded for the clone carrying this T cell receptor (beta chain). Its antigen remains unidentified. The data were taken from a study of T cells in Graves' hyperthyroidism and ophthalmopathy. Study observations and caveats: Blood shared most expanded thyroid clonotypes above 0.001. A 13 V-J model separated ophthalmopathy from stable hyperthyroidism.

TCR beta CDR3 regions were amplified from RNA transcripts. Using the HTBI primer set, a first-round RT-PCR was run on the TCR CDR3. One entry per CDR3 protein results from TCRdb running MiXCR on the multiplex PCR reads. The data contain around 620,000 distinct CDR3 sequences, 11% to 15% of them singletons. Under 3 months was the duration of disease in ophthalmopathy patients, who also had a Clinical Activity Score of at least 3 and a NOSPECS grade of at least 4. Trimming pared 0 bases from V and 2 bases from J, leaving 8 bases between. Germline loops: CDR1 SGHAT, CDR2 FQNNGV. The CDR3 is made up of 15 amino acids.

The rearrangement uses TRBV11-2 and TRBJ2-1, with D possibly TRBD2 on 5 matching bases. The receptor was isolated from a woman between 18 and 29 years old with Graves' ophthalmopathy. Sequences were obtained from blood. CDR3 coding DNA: TGTGCCAGCAGCTTAGAAGGGAGAACCTACAATGAGCAGTTCTTC. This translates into CASSLEGRTYNEQFF.